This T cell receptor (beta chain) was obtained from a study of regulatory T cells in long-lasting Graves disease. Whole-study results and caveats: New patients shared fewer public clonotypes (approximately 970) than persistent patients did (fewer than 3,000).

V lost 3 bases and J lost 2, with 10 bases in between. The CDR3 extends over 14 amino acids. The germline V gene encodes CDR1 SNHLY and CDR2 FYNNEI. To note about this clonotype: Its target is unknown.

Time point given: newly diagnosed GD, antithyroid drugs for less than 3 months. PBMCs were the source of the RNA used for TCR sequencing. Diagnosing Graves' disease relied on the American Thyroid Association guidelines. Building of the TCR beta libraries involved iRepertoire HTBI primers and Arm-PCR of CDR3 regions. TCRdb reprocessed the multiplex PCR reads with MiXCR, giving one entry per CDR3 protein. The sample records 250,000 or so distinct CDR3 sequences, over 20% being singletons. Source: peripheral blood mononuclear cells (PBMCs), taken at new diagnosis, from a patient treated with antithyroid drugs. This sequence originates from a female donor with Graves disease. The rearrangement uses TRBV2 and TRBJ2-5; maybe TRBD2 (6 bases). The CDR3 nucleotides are TGTGCCAGCAGTGAGCGGGGAAGGCAAGAGACCCAGTACTTC. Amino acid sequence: CASSERGRQETQYF. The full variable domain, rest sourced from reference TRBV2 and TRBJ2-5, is EPEVTQTPSHQVTQMGQEVILRCVPISNHLYFYWYRQILGQKVEFLVSFYNNEISEKSEIFDDQFSVERPDGSNFTLKIRSTKLEDSAMYFCASSERGRQETQYFGPGTRLLVL.